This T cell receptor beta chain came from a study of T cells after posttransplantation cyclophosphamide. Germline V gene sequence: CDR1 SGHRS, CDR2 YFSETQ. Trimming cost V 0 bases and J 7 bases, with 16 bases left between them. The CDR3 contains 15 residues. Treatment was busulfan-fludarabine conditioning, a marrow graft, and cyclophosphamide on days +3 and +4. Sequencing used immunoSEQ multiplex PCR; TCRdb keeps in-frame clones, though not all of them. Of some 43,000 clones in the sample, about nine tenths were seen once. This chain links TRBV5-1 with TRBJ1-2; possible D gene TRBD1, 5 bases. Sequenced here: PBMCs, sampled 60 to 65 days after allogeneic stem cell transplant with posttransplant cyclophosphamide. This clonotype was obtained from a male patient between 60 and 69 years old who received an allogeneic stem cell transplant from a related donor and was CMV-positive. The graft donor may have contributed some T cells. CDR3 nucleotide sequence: TGCGCCAGCAGCTTGGTTGGGACGCCCGGGGGTGGCTACACCTTC. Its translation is CASSLVGTPGGGYTF.